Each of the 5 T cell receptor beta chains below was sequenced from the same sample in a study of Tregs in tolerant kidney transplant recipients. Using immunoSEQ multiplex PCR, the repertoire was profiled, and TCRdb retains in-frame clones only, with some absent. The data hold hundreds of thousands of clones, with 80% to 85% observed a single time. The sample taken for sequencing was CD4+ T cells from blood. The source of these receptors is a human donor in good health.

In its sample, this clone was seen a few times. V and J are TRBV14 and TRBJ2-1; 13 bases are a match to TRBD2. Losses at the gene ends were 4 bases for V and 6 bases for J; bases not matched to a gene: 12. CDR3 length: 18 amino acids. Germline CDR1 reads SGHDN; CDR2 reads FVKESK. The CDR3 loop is CASSPMAGLAGSGNEQFF. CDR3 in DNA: TGTGCCAGCAGCCCGATGGCGGGACTAGCGGGAAGCGGCAATGAGCAGTTCTTC.

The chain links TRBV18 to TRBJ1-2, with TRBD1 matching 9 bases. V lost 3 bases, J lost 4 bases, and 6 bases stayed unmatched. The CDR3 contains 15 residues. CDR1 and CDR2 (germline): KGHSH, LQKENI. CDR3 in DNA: TGTGCCAGCTCACCGGAGGGACAGGGAAGCTATGGCTACACCTTC. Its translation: CASSPEGQGSYGYTF.

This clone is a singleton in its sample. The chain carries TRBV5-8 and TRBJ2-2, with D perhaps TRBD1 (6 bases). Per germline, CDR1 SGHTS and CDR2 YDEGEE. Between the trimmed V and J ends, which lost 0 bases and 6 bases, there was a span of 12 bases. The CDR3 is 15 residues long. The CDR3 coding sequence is TGTGCCAGCAGCTTGGGCGGACAGTGGCCCGGGGAGCTGTTTTTT. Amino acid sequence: CASSLGGQWPGELFF.

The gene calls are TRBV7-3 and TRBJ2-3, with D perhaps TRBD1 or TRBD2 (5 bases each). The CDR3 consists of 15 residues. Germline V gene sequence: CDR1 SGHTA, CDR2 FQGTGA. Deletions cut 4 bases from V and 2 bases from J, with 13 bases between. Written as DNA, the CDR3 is TGTGCCAGCAGCTGGGCGGCAGGGACCACAGATACGCAGTATTTT. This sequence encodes CASSWAAGTTDTQYF.

CDR3 DNA: TGTGCCAGTAGTAAGGACAGGGAGAGGACTGAAGCTTTCTTT. Residues: CASSKDRERTEAFF. The V call is TRBV19, the J call TRBJ1-1, with 8 bases that match TRBD1. The germline CDR1 and CDR2 sequences are LNHDA and SQIVND (reference sequence). V lost 4 bases and J lost 5; bases outside the gene matches: 6. The length of the CDR3 is 14 residues.